A selection of T cell receptor beta chains follows, all from one sample in a study of T cell responses to AZD1222 COVID-19 vaccine. Using immunoSEQ multiplex PCR, the repertoire was profiled, and TCRdb retains in-frame clones only, with some absent. The table has about 100,000 clones, approximately 86% seen once; the top ten hold 1.4%. This specimen consisted of peripheral blood, obtained on day 0 of AZD1222 vaccination. These receptors were obtained from an adult in good health. CDR3s include the opening cysteine and the closing phenylalanine or tryptophan.

>TRBJ1-2|TRBV29-1
CSVDRQLSDYGYTF
>TRBJ2-1|TRBV27
CASTSTQSYEQFF
>TRBJ1-1|TRBV5-5
CASSLKGDTEAFF
>TRBJ2-1|TRBV11-2
CASTLGLAYNEQFF
>TRBJ2-7|TRBV5-1
CASSRPRTSGSDEQYF
>TRBJ2-7|TRBV3-1/TRBV3-2
CASSQIAGGGVGYEQYF
>TRBJ2-1|TRBV27
CASSPLQVGRNNEQFF
>TRBJ1-1|TRBV2
CASPSGTEAFF
>TRBJ1-2|TRBV27
CASSFSSGTGGYGYTF
>TRBJ1-6|TRBV30
CAWSVAPSWGNSPLHF
>TRBJ1-6|TRBV3-1/TRBV3-2
CASSQEVGGSPLHF